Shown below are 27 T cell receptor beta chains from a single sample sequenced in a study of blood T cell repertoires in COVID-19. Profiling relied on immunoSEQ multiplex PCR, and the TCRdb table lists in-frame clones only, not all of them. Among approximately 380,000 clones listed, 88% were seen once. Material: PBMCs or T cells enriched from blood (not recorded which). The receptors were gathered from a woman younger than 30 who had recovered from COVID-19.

The CDR3 region has the DNA TGTGCCAGCAGGCCGGGACAGGGGAGGGATGGCTACACCTTC. Translating it yields CASRPGQGRDGYTF. The chain uses TRBV6-5 and TRBJ1-2; 10 positions agree with TRBD1. V lost 6 bases, J lost 6 bases, and 7 bases stayed unmatched. From germline, CDR1 is MNHEY and CDR2 SVGAGI. The CDR3 totals 14 residues.

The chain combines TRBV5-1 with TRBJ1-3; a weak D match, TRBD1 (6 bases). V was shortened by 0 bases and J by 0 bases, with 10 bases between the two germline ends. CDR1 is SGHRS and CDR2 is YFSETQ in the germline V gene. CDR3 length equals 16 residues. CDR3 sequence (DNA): TGCGCCAGCAGCTTGGCGAGACAGGACTCTGGAAACACCATATATTTT. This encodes CASSLARQDSGNTIYF.

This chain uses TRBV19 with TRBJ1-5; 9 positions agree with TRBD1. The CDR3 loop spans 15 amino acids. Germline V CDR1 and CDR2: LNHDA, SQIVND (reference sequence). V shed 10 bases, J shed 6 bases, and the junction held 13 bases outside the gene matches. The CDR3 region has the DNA TGTGCCACCTGTAAGGCGCACAGGGGGCCTCAGCCCCAGCATTTT. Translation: CATCKAHRGPQPQHF.

CDR3 DNA: TGTGCCAGCAGTTTAGGGCCGGGGACCCAGTACTTC. Its translation: CASSLGPGTQYF. The chain employs TRBV12-3 or TRBV12-4 and TRBJ2-5; D gene uncertain. CDR3 length: 12 amino acids. V was trimmed by 1 base and J by 7 bases, leaving 7 bases between them.

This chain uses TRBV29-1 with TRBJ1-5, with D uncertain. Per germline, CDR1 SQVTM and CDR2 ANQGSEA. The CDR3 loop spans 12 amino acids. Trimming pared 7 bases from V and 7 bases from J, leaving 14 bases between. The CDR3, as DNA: TGCAGCGCCTCACGGCCGGGGCAGCCCCAGCATTTT. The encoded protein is CSASRPGQPQHF.

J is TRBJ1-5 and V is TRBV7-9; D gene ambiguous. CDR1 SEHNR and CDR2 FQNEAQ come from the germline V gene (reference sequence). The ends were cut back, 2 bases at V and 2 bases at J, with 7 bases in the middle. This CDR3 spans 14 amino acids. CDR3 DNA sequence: TGTGCCAGCAGCTTAACGTCGGGCAATCAGCCCCAGCATTTT. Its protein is CASSLTSGNQPQHF.

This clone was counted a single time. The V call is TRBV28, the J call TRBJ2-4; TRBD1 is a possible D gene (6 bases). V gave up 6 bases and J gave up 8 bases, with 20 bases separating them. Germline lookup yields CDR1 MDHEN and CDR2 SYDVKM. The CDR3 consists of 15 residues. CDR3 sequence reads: CASSQQGPTEDIQYF. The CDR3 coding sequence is TGTGCCAGCAGCCAACAGGGCCCGACAGAGGACATTCAGTACTTC.

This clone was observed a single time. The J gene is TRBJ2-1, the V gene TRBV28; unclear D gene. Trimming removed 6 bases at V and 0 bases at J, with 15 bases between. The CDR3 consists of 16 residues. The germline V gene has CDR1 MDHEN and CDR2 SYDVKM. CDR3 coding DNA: TGTGCCAGCAGACTCCAAGTTATGAGCTCCTACAATGAGCAGTTCTTC. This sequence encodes CASRLQVMSSYNEQFF.

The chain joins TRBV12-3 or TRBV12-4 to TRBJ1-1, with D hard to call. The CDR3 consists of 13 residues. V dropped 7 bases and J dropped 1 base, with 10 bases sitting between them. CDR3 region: CASTSSGNTEAFF. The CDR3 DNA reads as TGTGCCAGCACCTCGTCCGGGAACACTGAAGCTTTCTTT.

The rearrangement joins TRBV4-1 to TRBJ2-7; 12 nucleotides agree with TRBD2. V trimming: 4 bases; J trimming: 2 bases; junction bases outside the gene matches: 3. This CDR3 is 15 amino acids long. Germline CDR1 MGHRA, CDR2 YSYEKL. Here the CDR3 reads CASSPWTSGTYEQYF. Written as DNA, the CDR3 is TGCGCCAGCAGCCCCTGGACTAGCGGGACCTACGAGCAGTACTTC.

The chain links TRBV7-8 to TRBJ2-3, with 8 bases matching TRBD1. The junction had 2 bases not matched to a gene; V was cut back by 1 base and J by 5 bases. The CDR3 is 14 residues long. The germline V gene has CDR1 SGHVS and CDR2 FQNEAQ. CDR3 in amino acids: CASSLDRGEDTQYF. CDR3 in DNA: TGTGCCAGCAGCTTAGACAGGGGGGAAGATACGCAGTATTTT. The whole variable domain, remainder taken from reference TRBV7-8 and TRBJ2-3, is GAGVSQSPRYKVAKRGQDVALRCDPISGHVSLFWYQQALGQGPEFLTYFQNEAQLDKSGLPSDRFFAERPEGSVSTLKIQRTQQEDSAVYLCASSLDRGEDTQYFGPGTRLTVL.

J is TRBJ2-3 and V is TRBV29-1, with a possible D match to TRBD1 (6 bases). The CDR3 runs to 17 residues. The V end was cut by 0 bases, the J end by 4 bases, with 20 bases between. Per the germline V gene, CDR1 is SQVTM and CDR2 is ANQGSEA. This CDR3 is CSVEDISGQGLPDTQYF. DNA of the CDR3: TGCAGCGTTGAAGATATATCTGGGCAGGGGTTGCCAGATACGCAGTATTTT.

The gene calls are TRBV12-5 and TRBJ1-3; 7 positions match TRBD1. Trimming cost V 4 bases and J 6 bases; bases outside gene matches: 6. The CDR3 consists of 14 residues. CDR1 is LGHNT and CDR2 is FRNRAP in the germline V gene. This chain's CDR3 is CASGSGTDLNTIYF. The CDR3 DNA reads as TGTGCTAGTGGTTCCGGGACAGACCTAAACACCATATATTTT.

Written as DNA, the CDR3 is TGTGCCAGCAGCTTAGAGGCAGGTGAAGCTTTCTTT. Protein sequence: CASSLEAGEAFF. The rearrangement links TRBV7-2 to TRBJ1-1; D remains ambiguous. CDR3 length equals 12 residues. Germline V gives CDR1 SGHTA, CDR2 FQGNSA. Trimming cost V 1 base and J 7 bases, with 7 bases left between them.

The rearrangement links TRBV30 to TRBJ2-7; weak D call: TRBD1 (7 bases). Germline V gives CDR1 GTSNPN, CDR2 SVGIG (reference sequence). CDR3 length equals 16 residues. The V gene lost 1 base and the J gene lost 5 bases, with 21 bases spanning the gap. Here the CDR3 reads CAWSAIPQGRRDEQYF. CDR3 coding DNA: TGTGCCTGGAGTGCGATCCCACAGGGGAGGAGGGACGAGCAGTACTTC.

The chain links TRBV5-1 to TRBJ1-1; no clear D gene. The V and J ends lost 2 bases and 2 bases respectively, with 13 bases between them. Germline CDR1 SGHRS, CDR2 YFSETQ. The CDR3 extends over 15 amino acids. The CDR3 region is CASSFGQTGNTEAFF. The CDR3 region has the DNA TGCGCCAGCAGCTTTGGGCAGACGGGAAACACTGAAGCTTTCTTT.

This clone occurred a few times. CDR3: CASSFLHGENTEAFF. CDR3 in DNA: TGCGCCAGCAGCTTTCTACACGGAGAGAACACTGAAGCTTTCTTT. The rearrangement joins TRBV5-1 to TRBJ1-1; D is uncertain. Trimming stripped 2 bases from V and 1 base from J, with 12 bases between. Germline CDR1 SGHRS, CDR2 YFSETQ. The CDR3 covers 15 residues.

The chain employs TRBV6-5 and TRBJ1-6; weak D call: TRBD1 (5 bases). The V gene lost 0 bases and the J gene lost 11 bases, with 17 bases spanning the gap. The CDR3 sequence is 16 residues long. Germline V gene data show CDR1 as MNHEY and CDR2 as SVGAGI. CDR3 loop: CASSYSSRAPLTPLHF. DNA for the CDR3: TGTGCCAGCAGTTACTCGAGCAGGGCCCCGCTGACACCCCTCCACTTT.

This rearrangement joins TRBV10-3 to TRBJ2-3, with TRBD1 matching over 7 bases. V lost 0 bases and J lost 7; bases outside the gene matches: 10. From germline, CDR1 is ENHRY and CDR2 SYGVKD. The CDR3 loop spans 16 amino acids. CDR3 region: CAISESKGGSLNTQYF. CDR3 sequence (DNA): TGTGCCATCAGTGAGTCGAAAGGGGGCTCTCTGAATACGCAGTATTTT.

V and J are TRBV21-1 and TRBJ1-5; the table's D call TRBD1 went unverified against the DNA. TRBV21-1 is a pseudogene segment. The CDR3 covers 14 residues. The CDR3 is CASSNQGLNQPQHF. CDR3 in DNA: TGTGCCAGCAGCAATCAGGGCCTCAATCAGCCCCAGCATTTT.

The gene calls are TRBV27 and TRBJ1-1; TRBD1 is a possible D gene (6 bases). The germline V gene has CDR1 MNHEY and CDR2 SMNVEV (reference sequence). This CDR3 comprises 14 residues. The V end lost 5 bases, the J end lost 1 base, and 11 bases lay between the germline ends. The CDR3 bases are TGTGCCAGCAGTCCCACGGGACAGAACACTGAAGCTTTCTTT. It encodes CASSPTGQNTEAFF.

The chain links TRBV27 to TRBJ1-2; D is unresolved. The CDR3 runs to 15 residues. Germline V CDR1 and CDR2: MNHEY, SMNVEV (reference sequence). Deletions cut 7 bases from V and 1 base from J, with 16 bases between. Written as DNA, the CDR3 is TGTGCCAGCATCCCCGTATCGGGTCTTAACTATGGCTACACCTTC. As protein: CASIPVSGLNYGYTF.

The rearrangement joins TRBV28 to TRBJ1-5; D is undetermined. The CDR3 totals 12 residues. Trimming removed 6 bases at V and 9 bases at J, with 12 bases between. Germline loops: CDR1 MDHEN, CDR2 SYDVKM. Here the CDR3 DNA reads TGTGCCAGCAGGACTCTGGAATTGCCCCAGCATTTT. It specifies CASRTLELPQHF.

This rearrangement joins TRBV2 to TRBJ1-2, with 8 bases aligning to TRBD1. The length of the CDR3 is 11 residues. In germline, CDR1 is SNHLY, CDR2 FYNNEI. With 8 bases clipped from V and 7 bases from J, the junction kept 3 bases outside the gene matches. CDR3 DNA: TGTGCCAGCCAGGGGGCGCCTGGCTACACCTTC. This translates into CASQGAPGYTF.

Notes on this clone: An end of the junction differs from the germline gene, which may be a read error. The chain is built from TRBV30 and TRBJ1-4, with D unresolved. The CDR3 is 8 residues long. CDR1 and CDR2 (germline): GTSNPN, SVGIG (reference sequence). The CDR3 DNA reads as TGTGCCTCCTATGGGCCGGTTTTT. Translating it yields CASYGPVF.

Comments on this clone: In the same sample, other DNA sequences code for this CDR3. CDR3 residues: CASSSGYGYTF. CDR3 DNA sequence: TGTGCCAGCAGTTCGGGCTATGGCTACACCTTC. This chain links TRBV28 with TRBJ1-2; no clear D. Per germline, CDR1 MDHEN and CDR2 SYDVKM. V shed 4 bases and J shed 4 bases, with 4 bases lying between them. This CDR3 has 11 amino acids.

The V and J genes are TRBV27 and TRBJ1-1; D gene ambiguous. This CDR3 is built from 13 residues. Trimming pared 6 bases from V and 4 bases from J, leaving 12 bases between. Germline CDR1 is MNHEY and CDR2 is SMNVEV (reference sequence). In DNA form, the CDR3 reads TGTGCCAGCAGCCCCGGGTTACCCACTGAAGCTTTCTTT. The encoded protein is CASSPGLPTEAFF.